This is a list of T cell receptor beta chains from one sample in a study of a mutant IDH1 vaccine in newly diagnosed glioma. Sequencing was performed with immunoSEQ multiplex PCR; in TCRdb, only in-frame clones are kept and a portion is missing. The data contain around 44,000 clones, 65% to 80% of them singletons. Antigens for these TCRs are unknown. The sample consisted of PBMCs, taken from a glioma patient whose treatment included an IDH1 peptide vaccine. Receptors originate from a man aged 35 to 55 with glioma. Both conserved end residues are part of each CDR3. The order of the fields is CDR3 DNA, CDR3 protein, J gene, V gene, D gene, clone size. D genes are given only for firm matches. Some rows mark clone size as missing; the rest say once, few, many or name a class of expanded clone.

cdr3_nt: TGTGCCAGCAGTTCCCCGACCCGCGGGGTGGCTGAAGCTTTCTTT
cdr3_aa: CASSSPTRGVAEAFF
j_call: TRBJ1-1
v_call: TRBV27
d_call: NA
clone_size: NA

cdr3_nt: TGTGCCAGCAGCTTGCAGGGTGTCACTGAAGCTTTCTTT
cdr3_aa: CASSLQGVTEAFF
j_call: TRBJ1-1
v_call: TRBV5-4
d_call: NA
clone_size: NA

cdr3_nt: TGTGCCAGCTCACCACCGGGGGCAACTAATGAAAAACTGTTTTTT
cdr3_aa: CASSPPGATNEKLFF
j_call: TRBJ1-4
v_call: TRBV18
d_call: NA
clone_size: NA

cdr3_nt: TGTGCCAGCATGGTCCGTAGCTATGGCTACACCTTC
cdr3_aa: CASMVRSYGYTF
j_call: TRBJ1-2
v_call: TRBV6-1
d_call: NA
clone_size: NA

cdr3_nt: TGCGCCAGCAGCTTGGAACCCCTAGCGGGGACCAGCACAGATACGCAGTATTTT
cdr3_aa: CASSLEPLAGTSTDTQYF
j_call: TRBJ2-3
v_call: TRBV5-1
d_call: TRBD2
clone_size: NA

cdr3_nt: TGTGCCAGCAGCGCCGGGACAGGGCGGTACGAGCAGTACTTC
cdr3_aa: CASSAGTGRYEQYF
j_call: TRBJ2-7
v_call: TRBV6-5
d_call: TRBD1
clone_size: NA

cdr3_nt: TGCGCCAGCAGTGGGGAGGGGTCGGGGCCCGGGGAGCTGTTTTTT
cdr3_aa: CASSGEGSGPGELFF
j_call: TRBJ2-2
v_call: TRBV10-2
d_call: TRBD2
clone_size: NA

cdr3_nt: TGCAGCGTTGTACACAAGAGTTTGGGGAATGAAAAACTGTTTTTT
cdr3_aa: CSVVHKSLGNEKLFF
j_call: TRBJ1-4
v_call: TRBV29-1
d_call: NA
clone_size: NA

cdr3_nt: TGTGCCAGCAGTGATGGGGGCTCCTATAATTCACCCCTCCACTTT
cdr3_aa: CASSDGGSYNSPLHF
j_call: TRBJ1-6
v_call: TRBV25-1
d_call: NA
clone_size: NA

cdr3_nt: TGCAGCGTTGGAAGTGAGCAGTTCTTC
cdr3_aa: CSVGSEQFF
j_call: TRBJ2-1
v_call: TRBV29-1
d_call: NA
clone_size: NA

cdr3_nt: TGTGCCTGGGCACCGGGGGTAGCGGAGGCGGGGACCCAGTACTTC
cdr3_aa: CAWAPGVAEAGTQYF
j_call: TRBJ2-5
v_call: TRBV30
d_call: NA
clone_size: NA

cdr3_nt: TGTGCCAGCCAGGGAGGGACTAATGAAAAACTGTTTTTT
cdr3_aa: CASQGGTNEKLFF
j_call: TRBJ1-4
v_call: TRBV18
d_call: NA
clone_size: NA

cdr3_nt: TGTGCCAGCAGTAGAGACAGGAGCAATCAGCCCCAGCATTTT
cdr3_aa: CASSRDRSNQPQHF
j_call: TRBJ1-5
v_call: TRBV6-1
d_call: NA
clone_size: NA

cdr3_nt: TGTGCCAGCAGCCCCGGGACAGCCAGCAATCAGCCCCAGCATTTT
cdr3_aa: CASSPGTASNQPQHF
j_call: TRBJ1-5
v_call: TRBV4-2
d_call: TRBD1
clone_size: medium-sized

cdr3_nt: TGTGCCAGCAGTGAAGCGGAATCGAATTCACCCCTCCACTTT
cdr3_aa: CASSEAESNSPLHF
j_call: TRBJ1-6
v_call: TRBV2
d_call: NA
clone_size: NA

cdr3_nt: TGTGCCAGCAGCTTATTAAGGGATCAGCCCCAGCATTTT
cdr3_aa: CASSLLRDQPQHF
j_call: TRBJ1-5
v_call: TRBV7-2
d_call: NA
clone_size: NA

cdr3_nt: TGTGCCAGCATGGGGGACGGCCAGCCCCGGACTTTCTTT
cdr3_aa: CASMGDGQPRTFF
j_call: TRBJ1-1
v_call: TRBV28
d_call: NA
clone_size: NA

cdr3_nt: TGTGCCAGCAGCTCCTGGACTAGCGGGGGCCCATCCTACGAGCAGTACTTC
cdr3_aa: CASSSWTSGGPSYEQYF
j_call: TRBJ2-7
v_call: TRBV13
d_call: TRBD2
clone_size: NA

cdr3_nt: TGTGCCATCAGTGATAGACAAGGTGACGGAGAGCTGTTTTTT
cdr3_aa: CAISDRQGDGELFF
j_call: TRBJ2-2
v_call: TRBV10-3
d_call: NA
clone_size: NA